This T cell receptor (beta chain) was profiled in a study of Graves' ophthalmopathy and Graves' hyperthyroidism. Amplification from RNA transcripts yielded the TCR beta CDR3 regions. First-round RT-PCR used HTBI primers; second-round multiplex PCR followed. Via MiXCR, TCRdb re-called the multiplex PCR reads, giving one row per CDR3 protein. This repertoire shows around 670,000 distinct CDR3 sequences, around 40% found once; its top ten account for 44%. Worth noting for this clonotype: Its antigen is currently unknown.

CDR3 size: 16 residues. V shed 5 bases, J shed 5 bases, and the junction held 13 bases outside the gene matches. Germline loops: CDR1 SGHTA, CDR2 FQGNSA. The study, taken as a whole, reports: The model forecast ophthalmopathy progression, reaching under 71% sensitivity and less than 75% specificity. Cross-validated, the 13-signature model showed 87.88%/81.08% sensitivity/specificity, and 80%/75% in the test set.

The chain joins TRBV7-2 to TRBJ2-5, with 8 nucleotides matching TRBD2. This TCR derives from an adult man with Graves' ophthalmopathy. The specimen was peripheral blood. CDR3 DNA sequence: TGTGCCAGCAGCCCAGGGCTAGCGGGTCACTACGAGACCCAGTACTTC. Protein: CASSPGLAGHYETQYF.